These T cell receptor beta chains were read from a single sample in a study of T-cell memory formation after mild COVID-19. A single record per CDR3 protein comes from TCRdb applying MiXCR to the 5' RACE reads. The data show about 260,000 distinct CDR3 sequences, with over 15% seen just once and 22% held by the top ten. Input material: PBMCs or a T cell subset sorted from them (not recorded which). These receptors were obtained from a man between 18 and 35 years old who had mild COVID-19 (a few samples of this study predate the infection). Cell type and time point are not known. The CDR3 runs from the conserved cysteine through the conserved F or W. The D gene is left open where the match is weak. Expanded clones are given a class, and other clones once, few, many or no size at all.

DNA	CDR3	J	V	size	D
TGCGCCAGCAGCTTGGGGCAGGAGGTGAGCGGCTACACCTTC	CASSLGQEVSGYTF	TRBJ1-2	TRBV5-1	few	.
TGTGCCAGCAGCCAAATGGGTTCGGGGGCTATCGAGACCCAGTACTTC	CASSQMGSGAIETQYF	TRBJ2-5	TRBV14	.	.
TGCGCCAGCAGCCGGGGGACAGGTCCCTCCACCTCTGGAAACACCATATATTTT	CASSRGTGPSTSGNTIYF	TRBJ1-3	TRBV5-1	.	TRBD1
TGTGCCAGCGGAATTCCCGCTGGGGGCCGGAATGAGCAGTTCTTC	CASGIPAGGRNEQFF	TRBJ2-1	TRBV12-3/TRBV12-4	.	.
TGCGCCAGCAGCCAAGTTGGACACAGGGGGGTCACTGAAGCTTTCTTT	CASSQVGHRGVTEAFF	TRBJ1-1	TRBV4-1	.	TRBD1
TGTGCCAGCAGTGGGACTAGCGGACCCGTCGATACGCAGTATTTT	CASSGTSGPVDTQYF	TRBJ2-3	TRBV12-3/TRBV12-4	few	TRBD2
TGTGCCAGCAGCTTTCAAAACTCCTATAATTCACCCCTCCACTTT	CASSFQNSYNSPLHF	TRBJ1-6	TRBV7-9	few	.
TGCGCCAGCAGCACTCAGACTAGCGGGGGGGATACGCAGTATTTT	CASSTQTSGGDTQYF	TRBJ2-3	TRBV5-1	many	TRBD2
TGTGCCAGCAGCCAAGAGGGGACCGGCAATCAGCCCCAGCATTTT	CASSQEGTGNQPQHF	TRBJ1-5	TRBV4-2	.	.
TGTGCCAGCAGTCGGTTAGGGGGCCCGGACAATGAGCAGTTCTTC	CASSRLGGPDNEQFF	TRBJ2-1	TRBV7-8	.	TRBD1
TGTGCCAGCAGCCTACGACCCGGGGCTTGGGGGGGCTACACCTTC	CASSLRPGAWGGYTF	TRBJ1-2	TRBV7-2	.	.